This T cell receptor (beta chain) stems from a study of cytomegalovirus exposure and HLA in healthy donors. General study points: Specific recognition of CMV antigens was confirmed in vitro for a few chains (all CMV-associated).

60 Vbeta and 13 Jbeta primers were used in PCR. Assay: immunoSEQ multiplex PCR; the TCRdb copy retains only in-frame clones and omits some. The table has under 150,000 clones, around 66% seen once; the top ten hold roughly 8.7%. This clone was detected a few times. As yet, its antigen is unknown. In germline, CDR1 is SGHTA, CDR2 FQGNSA. V shed 2 bases, J shed 5 bases, and the junction held 4 bases outside the gene matches. The CDR3 contains 16 residues. The material sequenced was PBMCs. The chain couples TRBV7-2 to TRBJ2-2, with 11 bases aligning to TRBD2. This TCR came from a man aged 18 to 29 in good health and CMV-seropositive. In DNA form, the CDR3 reads TGTGCCAGCAGCTTACTAGGACTAGCGGGTACCGGGGAGCTGTTTTTT. Translating gives CASSLLGLAGTGELFF.